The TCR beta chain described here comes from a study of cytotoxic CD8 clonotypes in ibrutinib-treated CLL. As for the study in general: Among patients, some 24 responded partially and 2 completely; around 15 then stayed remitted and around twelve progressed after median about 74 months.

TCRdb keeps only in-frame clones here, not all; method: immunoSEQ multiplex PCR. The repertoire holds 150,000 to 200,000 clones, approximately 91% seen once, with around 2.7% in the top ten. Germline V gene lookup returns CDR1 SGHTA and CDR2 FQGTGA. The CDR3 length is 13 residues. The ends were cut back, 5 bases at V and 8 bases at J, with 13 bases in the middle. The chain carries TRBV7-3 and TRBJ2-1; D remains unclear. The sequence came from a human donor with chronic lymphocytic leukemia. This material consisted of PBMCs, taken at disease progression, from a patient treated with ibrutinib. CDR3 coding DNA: TGTGCCAGCAGCCCACAAGTTCGGGATGAGCAGTTCTTC. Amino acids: CASSPQVRDEQFF.